The source of this T cell receptor (beta chain) is a study of vaccination and CD4 T cells after COVID-19. Turning to the study itself: Participants received two doses of either BNT162b2 or mRNA-1273 vaccine. Cells were stimulated with overlapping spike peptide pools from SARS-CoV-2, HCoV-NL63, HCoV-OC43 and HCoV-229E.

As to treatment: approximately 9-day PBMC culture with coronavirus spike peptide pools or control peptides (ViraFEST assay). Under the ViraFEST approach, antigen-specific T cells were expanded with peptide pools and TCRs subsequently sequenced. Each well received two million PBMCs, cultured with roughly 9.5 IU/ml IL-2 and about 9.9 ug/ml peptide pools. Losses at the gene ends were 2 bases for V and 10 bases for J; bases not matched to a gene: 8. Germline CDR1 and CDR2: DFQATT and SNEGSKA (reference sequence). CDR3 length: 14 residues. As to this clonotype: Its antigen remains unknown.

Sequencing of the DNA from cultured CD4+ T cells was carried out with the Oncomine TCR Beta short-read assay. MiXCR, applied by TCRdb to the PCR reads, yields one record per CDR3 protein. In the table there are some 7,800 distinct CDR3 sequences, approximately 65% of which are singletons. This sequence originates from a human donor who had recovered from COVID-19. This rearrangement joins TRBV20-1 to TRBJ1-6; 7 bases agree with TRBD1. Sequenced sample: CD4+ T cells from blood, cultured in vitro. CDR3 in DNA: TGCAGTGCTAGAATCACAGGGGTGGGATCACCCCTCCACTTT. It is translated as CSARITGVGSPLHF.